The present entry profiles one T cell receptor beta chain with its context. V shed 5 bases and J 4 bases; nucleotides not matched to a gene: 5. CDR3 length equals 16 residues. Germline V gene sequence: CDR1 SGHTA, CDR2 FQGNSA. Authors' analysis steps: The authors estimated nucleated cell counts from reference gene primer amplification. Profiled with immunoSEQ multiplex PCR; TCRdb holds only in-frame clones, not every one. V and J calls and clone size are given by that table; D and trimming were obtained from the DNA. The sample includes about 390,000 clones, over 75% of them seen just once. This record belongs to a study of blood T cell repertoires in COVID-19. Study-wide background: Sources were T cells, B-cell-depleted T cells, or PBMCs; the material itself was cDNA or gDNA.

The Seattle patients joined while their infection was active and were tracked longitudinally afterward. Sequencing was performed on peripheral blood. The chain uses TRBV7-2 and TRBJ2-1; 13 bases match TRBD2. This TCR derives from a woman aged 55 to 70 with COVID-19, enrolled during active disease. The CDR3 DNA is TGTGCCAGCAGCAGTAGACTAGCGGGGGGATACAATGAGCAGTTCTTC. It encodes CASSSRLAGGYNEQFF. The full variable domain, completed using reference TRBV7-2 and TRBJ2-1, is GAGVSQSPSNKVTEKGKDVELRCDPISGHTALYWYRQSLGQGLEFLIYFQGNSAPDKSGLPSDRFSAERTGGSVSTLTIQRTQQEDSAVYLCASSSRLAGGYNEQFFGPGTRLTVL.